These 11 T cell receptor beta chains came from one sample sequenced in a study of OX40 agonist ivuxolimab in advanced cancers. Some clones are missing from TCRdb's copy, which holds only in-frame ones; the method was immunoSEQ multiplex PCR. The table shows about 84,000 clones, with approximately 95% occurring only once. Here the sequenced sample was CD4+ or CD8+ T cells sorted from blood, taken in a trial of the OX40 agonist ivuxolimab. The origin of the receptors is an adult with an advanced solid tumor such as melanoma, head and neck, liver or kidney cancer.

The chain couples TRBV25-1 to TRBJ2-7; D gene ambiguous. This CDR3 contains 14 residues. Germline lookup yields CDR1 MGHDK and CDR2 SYGVNS. The V end was cut by 2 bases, the J end by 2 bases, with 10 bases between. The CDR3 DNA reads TGTGCCAGCAGTGAAGTGGATAGGCCCTACGAGCAGTACTTC. Translated: CASSEVDRPYEQYF.

The chain carries TRBV9 and TRBJ2-1; 8 bases map to TRBD2. V dropped 0 bases and J dropped 7; count of bases not matched to a gene: 6. There are 15 residues in the CDR3. The germline CDR1 and CDR2 sequences are SGDLS and YYNGEE. CDR3 loop: CASSVGLAGSNEQFF. In DNA form, the CDR3 reads TGTGCCAGCAGCGTAGGGTTAGCGGGATCGAATGAGCAGTTCTTC.

The chain is built from TRBV2 and TRBJ2-1; 8 bases match TRBD2. V lost 1 base to trimming and J lost 2 bases; unmatched junction nucleotides: 4. This CDR3 region has 16 residues. Germline CDR1 is SNHLY and CDR2 is FYNNEI. The CDR3, as DNA: TGTGCCAGCAGTGAAGGTACTAGCGGAGCCTACAATGAGCAGTTCTTC. It yields the protein CASSEGTSGAYNEQFF.

The CDR3 bases are TGTGCCAGCAGTCCAGGTTGGGGGGTGGGTAGCACAGATACGCAGTATTTT. Its protein is CASSPGWGVGSTDTQYF. This sequence joins TRBV28 and TRBJ2-3; possibly TRBD2 for D (6 bases). The CDR3 is 17 residues long. Trimming took 5 bases from V and 0 from J, leaving 18 bases between them. Germline V gene sequence: CDR1 MDHEN, CDR2 SYDVKM.

The chain links TRBV9 to TRBJ1-3, with unresolved D. CDR1 and CDR2 (germline): SGDLS, YYNGEE. The CDR3 totals 16 residues. V was shortened by 3 bases and J by 0 bases, with 13 bases between the two germline ends. As DNA, the CDR3 is TGTGCCAGCAGCGCCGGCGGACCGTACTCTGGAAACACCATATATTTT. Residues: CASSAGGPYSGNTIYF.

This chain links TRBV11-3 with TRBJ2-1; 9 positions agree with TRBD2. The CDR3 has 18 residues. Germline values: CDR1 SGHNT, CDR2 YENEEA. Germline trimming cut 2 bases from V and 0 bases from J; bases unmatched to any gene: 8. The CDR3 DNA follows: TGTGCCAGCAGCTTACTCCTCGCTAGCGGGACCTCCTACAATGAGCAGTTCTTC. The encoded protein is CASSLLLASGTSYNEQFF.

CDR3 region: CASNPSMLTEPSYEQYF. In DNA, the CDR3 is TGTGCCAGCAACCCAAGCATGCTTACGGAGCCCTCCTACGAGCAGTACTTC. The V call is TRBV27, the J call TRBJ2-7, with D unresolved. The CDR3 has 17 amino acids. V lost 7 bases and J 0 bases, leaving 22 bases between the germline ends. Germline CDR1 and CDR2: MNHEY and SMNVEV (reference sequence).

The V gene is TRBV4-3, the J gene TRBJ2-3; the D gene could be TRBD1 or TRBD2 (6 bases each). The CDR3 covers 17 residues. The V gene lost 1 base and the J gene lost 2 bases, with 16 bases spanning the gap. The germline gives CDR1 LGHNA, CDR2 YSLEER. CDR3 residues: CASSQGGTGRPTDTQYF. The CDR3 DNA reads as TGCGCCAGCAGCCAAGGGGGCACAGGGAGGCCCACAGATACGCAGTATTTT.

The chain joins TRBV7-9 to TRBJ2-7; a weak D match, TRBD2 (6 bases). Looked up from germline, CDR1 is SEHNR and CDR2 is FQNEAQ (reference sequence). V was pared by 4 bases and J by 1 base, with 11 bases between. The CDR3 loop spans 14 amino acids. The CDR3 here is CASSSGDRSYEQYF. The CDR3 region has the DNA TGTGCCAGCAGCTCGGGGGACCGTTCCTACGAGCAGTACTTC.

This rearrangement joins TRBV14 to TRBJ1-1; D might be TRBD1 (6 bases). The CDR3 runs 13 residues. Deletions cut 6 bases from V and 4 bases from J, with 12 bases between. Germline values: CDR1 SGHDN, CDR2 FVKESK. DNA for the CDR3: TGTGCCAGCAGACCAACAGGGAGCACTGAAGCTTTCTTT. Residues: CASRPTGSTEAFF.

This clone turned up a few times. The V gene is TRBV2, the J gene TRBJ1-2; TRBD1 matches at 7 bases. This CDR3 contains 13 residues. V lost 6 bases to trimming and J lost 3 bases; unmatched junction nucleotides: 4. CDR1 SNHLY and CDR2 FYNNEI come from the germline V gene. The CDR3 reads CASRAGTDYGYTF. The CDR3 DNA sequence: TGTGCCAGCAGGGCCGGGACAGACTATGGCTACACCTTC. The full variable domain, completed using reference TRBV2 and TRBJ1-2, is EPEVTQTPSHQVTQMGQEVILRCVPISNHLYFYWYRQILGQKVEFLVSFYNNEISEKSEIFDDQFSVERPDGSNFTLKIRSTKLEDSAMYFCASRAGTDYGYTFGSGTRLTVV.